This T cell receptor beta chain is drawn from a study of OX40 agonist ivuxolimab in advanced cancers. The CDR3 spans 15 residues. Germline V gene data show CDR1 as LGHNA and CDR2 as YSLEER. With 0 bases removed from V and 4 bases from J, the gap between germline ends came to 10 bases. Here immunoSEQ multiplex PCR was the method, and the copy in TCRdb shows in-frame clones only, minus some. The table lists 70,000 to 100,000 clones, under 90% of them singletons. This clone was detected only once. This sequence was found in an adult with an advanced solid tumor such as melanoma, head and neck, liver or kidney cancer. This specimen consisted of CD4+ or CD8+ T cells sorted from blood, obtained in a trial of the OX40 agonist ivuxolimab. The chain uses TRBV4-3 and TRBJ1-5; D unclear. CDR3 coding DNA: TGCGCCAGCAGCCAAGATCTTGGAGGGAATCAGCCCCAGCATTTT. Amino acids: CASSQDLGGNQPQHF.